The clone carrying this T cell receptor beta chain was seen a few times. The data derive from a study of molecular identifiers for immune sequencing clone quantification. TCRdb itself ran the PCR reads through MiXCR, one entry per CDR3 protein. The table has roughly 630,000 distinct CDR3 sequences, 25% seen once; the top ten hold approximately 0.75%. Naive CD8 T cells were sorted as CD8+CD4-CCR7+CD45RA+. The source is a human donor in good health. Some libraries in this study had Jurkat cell RNA spiked in. Source material: naive CD8+ T cells from blood, with Jurkat cell RNA spiked in. The subset here: FACS-sorted CD8+CD4-CCR7+CD45RA+ naive T cells.

The CDR3 is CASSYQLDPETQYF. DNA of the CDR3: TGTGCCAGCAGTTACCAACTAGACCCGGAGACCCAGTACTTC. The V and J genes are TRBV6-5 and TRBJ2-5, with D perhaps matching TRBD2 (5 bases). This CDR3 has 14 amino acids. Trimming cost V 2 bases and J 5 bases, with 12 bases left between them. Germline V gene sequence: CDR1 MNHEY, CDR2 SVGAGI.